Each of the 20 T cell receptor beta chains below was sequenced from the same sample in a study of vaccination effects on CD4 cells after COVID-19. Within the ViraFEST assay, antigen-specific CD4+ T cells underwent expansion with viral peptide pools prior to sequencing. After less than 11 days in culture, the CD4+ T cells were isolated. Only in-frame clones appear in the TCRdb table, and some are missing; sequencing was by immunoSEQ multiplex PCR. The sample lists 50,000 to 65,000 clones; roughly four fifths were seen once. No antigen is known for these receptors. Sequenced material: CD4+ T cells from PBMCs cultured with HCoV-229E spike peptides, taken before COVID-19 vaccination. The receptors originated from a human donor who received a COVID-19 vaccine.

The table lists this clone with a count of one. V gene TRBV7-8 combines with J gene TRBJ2-5; 9 bases match TRBD1. The trim removed 4 bases at V and 3 bases at J, leaving 3 bases unmatched. Germline CDR1 is SGHVS and CDR2 is FQNEAQ. This CDR3 region has 14 residues. CDR3 sequence: CASSYRTGEETQYF. DNA of the CDR3: TGTGCCAGCAGCTACCGGACAGGGGAAGAGACCCAGTACTTC.

This chain connects TRBV24-1 to TRBJ2-3; TRBD1 aligns across 7 bases. The length of the CDR3 is 15 residues. CDR1 and CDR2 (germline): KGHDR, SFDVKD. Unmatched junction bases numbered 2, after V lost 2 bases and J lost 1 base. CDR3 coding DNA: TGTGCCACCAGTGATTCAACAGGGGGCACAGATACGCAGTATTTT. Amino acid sequence: CATSDSTGGTDTQYF.

V is TRBV2 and J is TRBJ1-5; 7 nucleotides line up with TRBD1. Germline CDR1 and CDR2: SNHLY and FYNNEI. Unmatched junction bases numbered 5, after V lost 4 bases and J lost 5 bases. This CDR3 is built from 14 residues. The CDR3 DNA reads TGTGCCAGCAGTGGGCAGGGGGGGTATCAGCCCCAGCATTTT. This encodes CASSGQGGYQPQHF.

The V call is TRBV2, the J call TRBJ2-7; D gene unclear. CDR3 size: 11 residues. Trimming left V 6 bases short and J 4 bases short, with 7 bases between. Germline CDR1 and CDR2: SNHLY and FYNNEI. As DNA, the CDR3 is TGTGCCAGCAGCGACTGGTACGAGCAGTACGTC. This gives the protein CASSDWYEQYV.

This clone was seen once. This chain connects TRBV6-2 or TRBV6-3 to TRBJ2-7; TRBD2 might be the D (6 bases). This CDR3 is 14 amino acids long. Per germline, CDR1 MNHEY and CDR2 SVGEGT. The V end lost 6 bases, the J end lost 3 bases, and 15 bases lay between the germline ends. DNA of the CDR3: TGTGCCAGCAGCGGGACTGGGGCTTTCTACGAGCAGTACGTC. Translating it yields CASSGTGAFYEQYV.

This sequence joins TRBV5-1 and TRBJ2-5; a possible D gene is TRBD2 (5 bases). The V and J ends lost 5 bases and 4 bases respectively, with 15 bases between them. This CDR3 contains 14 residues. Germline CDR1 is SGHRS and CDR2 is YFSETQ. CDR3 nucleotide sequence: TGCGCCAGCAGTACCTCTCGGGAAGGAGAGACCCAGTACTTC. Its protein product is CASSTSREGETQYF. Full variable domain (outside the CDR3, taken from reference TRBV5-1 and TRBJ2-5): KAGVTQTPRYLIKTRGQQVTLSCSPISGHRSVSWYQQTPGQGLQFLFEYFSETQRNKGNFPGRFSGRQFSNSRSEMNVSTLELGDSALYLCASSTSREGETQYFGPGTRLLVL.

For the CDR3, the DNA is TGTGCCAGTAGTATAGTCCAAGGTGGGGACATTCAGTACTTC. Protein: CASSIVQGGDIQYF. The rearrangement links TRBV19 to TRBJ2-4; D is undetermined. Germline V gene lookup returns CDR1 LNHDA and CDR2 SQIVND (reference sequence). The CDR3 sequence is 14 residues long. The V end was cut by 1 base, the J end by 8 bases, with 12 bases between.

V and J are TRBV29-1 and TRBJ2-5; a possible D gene is TRBD1 (6 bases). Germline loops: CDR1 SQVTM, CDR2 ANQGSEA. The CDR3 is 13 amino acids. V lost 3 bases and J lost 2, with 10 bases in between. The CDR3 sequence is CSVDWTAQETQYF. The CDR3 DNA sequence: TGCAGCGTTGATTGGACAGCACAAGAGACCCAGTACTTC. Complete variable domain (other parts from reference TRBV29-1 and TRBJ2-5): SAVISQKPSRDICQRGTSLTIQCQVDSQVTMMFWYRQQPGQSLTLIATANQGSEATYESGFVIDKFPISRPNLTFSTLTVSNMSPEDSSIYLCSVDWTAQETQYFGPGTRLLVL.

The V and J genes are TRBV7-2 and TRBJ1-3, with D hard to call. The CDR3 length is 15 residues. Deletions cut 1 base from V and 0 bases from J, with 7 bases between. CDR1 is SGHTA and CDR2 is FQGNSA in the germline V gene. CDR3 amino acids: CASSLGVGSGNTIYF. The CDR3 DNA sequence: TGTGCCAGCAGCTTAGGGGTGGGCTCTGGAAACACCATATATTTT.

The chain is built from TRBV5-6 and TRBJ2-3; D is undetermined. Germline V gene sequence: CDR1 SGHDT, CDR2 YYEEEE. This CDR3 contains 17 residues. Between the trimmed V and J ends, which lost 3 bases and 0 bases, there was a span of 17 bases. The CDR3 spells CASSSPIVLESTDTQYF. In nucleotides, the CDR3 is TGTGCCAGCAGCTCCCCCATTGTATTGGAAAGCACAGATACGCAGTATTTT.

This clone was seen a single time. The V gene is TRBV2, the J gene TRBJ1-5; 7 bases align to TRBD1. Losses at the gene ends were 6 bases for V and 0 bases for J; bases not matched to a gene: 5. The CDR3 is 15 residues long. The V gene's germline CDR1 is SNHLY and CDR2 FYNNEI. The CDR3 spells CASRAQGFSNQPQHF. DNA for the CDR3: TGTGCCAGCAGGGCACAGGGGTTTAGCAATCAGCCCCAGCATTTT.

V usage is TRBV2 and J usage is TRBJ1-2, with TRBD1 identical over 8 bases. Germline loops: CDR1 SNHLY, CDR2 FYNNEI. V shed 6 bases, J shed 7 bases, and the junction held 13 bases outside the gene matches. The CDR3 runs to 15 residues. The CDR3 is CASRVRRDRPLGYTF. CDR3 sequence (DNA): TGTGCCAGCAGAGTCAGAAGGGACAGGCCTCTTGGCTACACCTTC.

V usage is TRBV24-1 and J usage is TRBJ1-5; maybe TRBD1 (6 bases). The CDR3 spans 15 residues. Trimming pared 5 bases from V and 3 bases from J, leaving 13 bases between. Germline V lookup: CDR1 KGHDR, CDR2 SFDVKD. Here the CDR3 reads CATSGHRDNNQPQHF. The CDR3 DNA sequence: TGTGCCACCAGTGGCCACCGGGACAACAATCAGCCCCAGCATTTT.

This clone has only a few counts. The chain is built from TRBV5-1 and TRBJ1-5; weak D call: TRBD1 (5 bases). This CDR3 comprises 14 residues. V was pared by 2 bases and J by 7 bases, with 13 bases between. Germline loops: CDR1 SGHRS, CDR2 YFSETQ. DNA of the CDR3: TGCGCCAGCAGCTTAGGAACGGAGGGGCAGCCCCAGCATTTT. Translation gives CASSLGTEGQPQHF.

The chain uses TRBV3-1 (or the pseudogene TRBV3-2) and TRBJ2-3; 7 nucleotides agree with TRBD1. CDR1 and CDR2 from the germline V gene are LGHDT and YNNKEL (reference sequence). With 2 bases clipped from V and 5 bases from J, the junction kept 16 bases outside the gene matches. The CDR3 totals 18 residues. CDR3 DNA: TGTGCCAGCAGCCAATGGGGTAACCGACAGGGAAAAGAAGATACGCAGTATTTT. This codes for CASSQWGNRQGKEDTQYF.

V and J are TRBV18 and TRBJ1-1; tentatively, D is TRBD1 (6 bases). Trimming took off 2 bases at V and 1 base at J, with 11 bases between the two ends. The CDR3 is made up of 15 amino acids. Germline V gene lookup returns CDR1 KGHSH and CDR2 LQKENI. The CDR3 DNA is TGTGCCAGCTCACCATATACAGGGACGAACACTGAAGCTTTCTTT. As protein: CASSPYTGTNTEAFF. Supplemented by reference TRBV18 and TRBJ1-1, the full variable domain reads NAGVMQNPRHLVRRRGQEARLRCSPMKGHSHVYWYRQLPEEGLKFMVYLQKENIIDESGMPKERFSAEFPKEGPSILRIQQVVRGDSAAYFCASSPYTGTNTEAFFGQGTRLTVV.

V is TRBV5-6 and J is TRBJ2-7; D remains unclear. The ends were cut back, 0 bases at V and 1 base at J, with 8 bases in the middle. The CDR3 is made up of 14 amino acids. The germline V gene has CDR1 SGHDT and CDR2 YYEEEE. CDR3: CASSLGLGSYEQYV. The CDR3 DNA sequence: TGTGCCAGCAGCTTGGGGCTGGGGTCCTACGAGCAGTACGTC.

The gene calls are TRBV7-7 and TRBJ2-5, with TRBD1 identical over 9 bases. The CDR3 has 13 amino acids. V shed 6 bases, J shed 5 bases, and the junction held 4 bases outside the gene matches. CDR1 and CDR2 from the germline V gene are SSHAT and FNYEAQ (reference sequence). CDR3 sequence reads: CASSRDRVETQYF. The CDR3 DNA reads TGTGCCAGCAGTCGGGACAGGGTGGAGACCCAGTACTTC.

This chain connects TRBV5-1 to TRBJ1-1, with D possibly matching TRBD1 (5 bases). Germline CDR1 and CDR2: SGHRS and YFSETQ. V was clipped by 0 bases and J by 3 bases, with 15 bases between them. The CDR3 covers 16 residues. The DNA of the CDR3 is TGCGCCAGCAGCTTGGTTCCGGCTCTAGGGGACACTGAAGCTTTCTTT. Its translation is CASSLVPALGDTEAFF.

This clone was seen only a few times. J is TRBJ1-5 and V is TRBV7-9; D gene uncertain. Germline CDR1 reads SEHNR; CDR2 reads FQNEAQ (reference sequence). Trimming left V 1 base short and J 9 bases short, with 7 bases between. The CDR3 extends over 12 amino acids. CDR3 region: CASSLDRRPQHF. CDR3 bases: TGTGCCAGCAGCTTAGACCGCAGGCCCCAGCATTTT.